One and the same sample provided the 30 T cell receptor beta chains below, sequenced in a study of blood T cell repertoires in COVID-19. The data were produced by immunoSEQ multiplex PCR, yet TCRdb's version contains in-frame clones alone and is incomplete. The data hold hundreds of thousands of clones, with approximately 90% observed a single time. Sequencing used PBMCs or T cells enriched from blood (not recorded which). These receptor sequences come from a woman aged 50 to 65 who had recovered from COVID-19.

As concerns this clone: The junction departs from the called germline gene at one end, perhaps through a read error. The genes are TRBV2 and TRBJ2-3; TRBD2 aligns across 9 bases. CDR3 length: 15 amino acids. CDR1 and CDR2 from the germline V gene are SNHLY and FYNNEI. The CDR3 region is CATWMAGGGTDTQYF. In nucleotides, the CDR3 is TGTGCCACCTGGATGGCGGGAGGGGGCACGGATACGCAGTATTTT. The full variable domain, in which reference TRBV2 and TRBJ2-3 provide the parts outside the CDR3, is EPEVTQTPSHQVTQMGQEVILRCVPISNHLYFYWYRQILGQKVEFLVSFYNNEISEKSEIFDDQFSVERPDGSNFTLKIRSTKLEDSAMYFCATWMAGGGTDTQYFGPGTRLTVL.

As DNA, the CDR3 is TGTGCCAGCAGTCTCCTTCTAGAGCAGTTCTTC. Translated, it gives CASSLLLEQFF. The chain carries TRBV12-3 or TRBV12-4 and TRBJ2-1; D not resolved. There are 11 residues in the CDR3. The V end lost 5 bases, the J end lost 10 bases, and 9 bases lay between the germline ends.

The CDR3 spells CASSLTSGQETQYF. The CDR3 DNA reads TGTGCCAGCAGCTTGACTAGCGGTCAAGAGACCCAGTACTTC. The chain uses TRBV7-9 and TRBJ2-5, with 9 bases matching TRBD2. The CDR3 sequence is 14 residues long. Germline trimming cut 3 bases from V and 2 bases from J; bases unmatched to any gene: 1. Germline V gene sequence: CDR1 SEHNR, CDR2 FQNEAQ (reference sequence).

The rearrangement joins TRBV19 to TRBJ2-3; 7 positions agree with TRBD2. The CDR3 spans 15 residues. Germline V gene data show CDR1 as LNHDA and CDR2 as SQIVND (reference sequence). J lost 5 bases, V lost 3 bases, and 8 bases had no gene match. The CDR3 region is CASSMGGRMGDTQYF. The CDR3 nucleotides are TGTGCCAGTAGTATGGGCGGGAGAATGGGAGATACGCAGTATTTT.

CDR3 in amino acids: CASSRGTSRVNEQFF. CDR3 nucleotide sequence: TGTGCCAGCAGCCGGGGGACTAGTAGAGTAAATGAGCAGTTCTTC. The V gene is TRBV7-3, the J gene TRBJ2-1, with 8 bases fitting TRBD2. Germline values: CDR1 SGHTA, CDR2 FQGTGA. The ends lost 5 bases at V and 7 bases at J; junction bases unmatched: 10. CDR3 length: 15 amino acids.

This CDR3 reads CASSDEHSGTTNEKLFF. The CDR3 region has the DNA TGTGCCAGCAGTGATGAACATTCCGGGACAACTAATGAAAAACTGTTTTTT. The V and J genes are TRBV6-1 and TRBJ1-4, with D uncertain. This CDR3 has 17 residues. Germline loops: CDR1 MNHNS, CDR2 SASEGT. V lost 3 bases and J lost 0, with 14 bases in between.

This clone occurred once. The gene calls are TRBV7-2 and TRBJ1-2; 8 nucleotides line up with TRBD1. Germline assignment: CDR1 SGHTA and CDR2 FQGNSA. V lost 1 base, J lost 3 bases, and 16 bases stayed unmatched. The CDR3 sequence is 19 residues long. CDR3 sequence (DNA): TGTGCCAGCAGCTTAGTGGCCCGTTCAGGGGGCGTCGGGGACTATGGCTACACCTTC. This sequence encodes CASSLVARSGGVGDYGYTF.

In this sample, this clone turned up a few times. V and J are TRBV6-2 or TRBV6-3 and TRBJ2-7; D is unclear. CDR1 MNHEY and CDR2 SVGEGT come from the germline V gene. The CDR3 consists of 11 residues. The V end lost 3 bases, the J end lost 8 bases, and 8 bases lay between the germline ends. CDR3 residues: CASSYLYQQYF. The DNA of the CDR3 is TGTGCCAGCAGTTATCTGTATCAGCAGTACTTC.

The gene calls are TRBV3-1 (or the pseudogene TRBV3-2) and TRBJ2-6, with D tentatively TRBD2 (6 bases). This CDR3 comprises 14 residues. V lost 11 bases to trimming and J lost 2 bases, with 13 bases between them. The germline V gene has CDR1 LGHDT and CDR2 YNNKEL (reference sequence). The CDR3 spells CASGRGPGANVLTF. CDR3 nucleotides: TGTGCCTCCGGGCGGGGACCTGGGGCCAACGTCCTGACTTTC.

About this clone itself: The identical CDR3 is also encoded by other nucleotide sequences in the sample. The CDR3 DNA reads as TGTGCCAGCAGCCTAGATGGCCAAACAGATACGCAGTATTTT. This encodes CASSLDGQTDTQYF. This rearrangement joins TRBV7-2 to TRBJ2-3; D unresolved. The CDR3 is 14 residues long. The germline V gene has CDR1 SGHTA and CDR2 FQGNSA. The V gene lost 5 bases and the J gene lost 3 bases, with 12 bases spanning the gap.

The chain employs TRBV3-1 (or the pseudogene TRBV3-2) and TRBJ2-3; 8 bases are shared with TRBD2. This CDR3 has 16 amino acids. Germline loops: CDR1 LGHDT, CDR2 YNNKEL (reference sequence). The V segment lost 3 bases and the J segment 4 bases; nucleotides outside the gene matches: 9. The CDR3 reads CASSQEAGVLADTQYF. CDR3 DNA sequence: TGTGCCAGCAGCCAGGAAGCGGGAGTTCTGGCAGATACGCAGTATTTT.

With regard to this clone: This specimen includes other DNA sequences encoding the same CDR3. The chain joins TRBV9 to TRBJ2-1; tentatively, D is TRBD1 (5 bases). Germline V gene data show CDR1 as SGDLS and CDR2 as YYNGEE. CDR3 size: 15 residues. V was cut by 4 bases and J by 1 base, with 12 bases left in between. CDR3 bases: TGTGCCAGCAGCCCTACCTCAGGGTCCTACAATGAGCAGTTCTTC. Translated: CASSPTSGSYNEQFF. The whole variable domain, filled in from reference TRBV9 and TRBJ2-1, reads DSGVTQTPKHLITATGQRVTLRCSPRSGDLSVYWYQQSLDQGLQFLIQYYNGEERAKGNILERFSAQQFPDLHSELNLSSLELGDSALYFCASSPTSGSYNEQFFGPGTRLTVL.

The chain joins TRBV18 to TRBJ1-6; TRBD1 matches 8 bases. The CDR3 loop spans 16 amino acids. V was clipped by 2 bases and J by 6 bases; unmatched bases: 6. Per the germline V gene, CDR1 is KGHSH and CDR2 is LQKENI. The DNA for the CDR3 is TGTGCCAGCTCACCATCTGCAGGGGGCCTTAATTCACCCCTCCACTTT. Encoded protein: CASSPSAGGLNSPLHF.

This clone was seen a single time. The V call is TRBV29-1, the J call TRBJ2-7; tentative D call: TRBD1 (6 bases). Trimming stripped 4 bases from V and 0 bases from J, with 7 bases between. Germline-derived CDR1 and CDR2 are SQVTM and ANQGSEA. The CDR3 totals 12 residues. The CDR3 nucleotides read TGCAGCGTTGCAGGGGACTCCTACGAGCAGTACTTC. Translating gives CSVAGDSYEQYF.

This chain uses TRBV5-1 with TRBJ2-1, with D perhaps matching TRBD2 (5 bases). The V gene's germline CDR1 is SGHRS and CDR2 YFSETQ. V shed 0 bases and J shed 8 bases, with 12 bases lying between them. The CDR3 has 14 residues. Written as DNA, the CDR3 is TGCGCCAGCAGCTTGGGGGGAGAAGGCCATGAGCAGTTCTTC. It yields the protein CASSLGGEGHEQFF. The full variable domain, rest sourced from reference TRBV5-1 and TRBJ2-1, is KAGVTQTPRYLIKTRGQQVTLSCSPISGHRSVSWYQQTPGQGLQFLFEYFSETQRNKGNFPGRFSGRQFSNSRSEMNVSTLELGDSALYLCASSLGGEGHEQFFGPGTRLTVL.

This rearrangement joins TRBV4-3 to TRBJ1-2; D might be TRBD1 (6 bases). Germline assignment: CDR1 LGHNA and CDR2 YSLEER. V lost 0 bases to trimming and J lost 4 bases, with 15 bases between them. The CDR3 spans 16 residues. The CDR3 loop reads CASSQEVLVGGYGYTF. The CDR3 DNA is TGCGCCAGCAGCCAAGAAGTATTGGTAGGGGGCTATGGCTACACCTTC.

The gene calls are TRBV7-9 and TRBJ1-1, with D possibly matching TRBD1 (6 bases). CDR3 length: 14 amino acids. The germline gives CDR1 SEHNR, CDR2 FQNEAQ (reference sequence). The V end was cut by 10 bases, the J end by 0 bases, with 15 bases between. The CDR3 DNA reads TGTGCCATCCAAGAGGGGGTCGTGAACACTGAAGCTTTCTTT. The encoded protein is CAIQEGVVNTEAFF. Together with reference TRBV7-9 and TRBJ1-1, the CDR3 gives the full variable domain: DTGVSQNPRHKITKRGQNVTFRCDPISEHNRLYWYRQTLGQGPEFLTYFQNEAQLEKSRLLSDRFSAERPKGSFSTLEIQRTEQGDSAMYLCAIQEGVVNTEAFFGQGTRLTVV.

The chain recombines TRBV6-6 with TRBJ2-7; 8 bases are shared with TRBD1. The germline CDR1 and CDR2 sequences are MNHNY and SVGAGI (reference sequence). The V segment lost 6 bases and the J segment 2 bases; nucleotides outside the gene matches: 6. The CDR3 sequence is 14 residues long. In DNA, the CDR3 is TGTGCCAGCAGGTTTTCAGGGGGCACCTACGAGCAGTACTTC. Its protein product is CASRFSGGTYEQYF.

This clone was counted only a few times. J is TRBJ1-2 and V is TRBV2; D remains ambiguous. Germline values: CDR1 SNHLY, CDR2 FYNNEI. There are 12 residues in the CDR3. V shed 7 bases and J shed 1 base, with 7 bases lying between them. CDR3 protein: CASIDNNYGYTF. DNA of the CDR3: TGTGCCAGCATCGACAATAACTATGGCTACACCTTC. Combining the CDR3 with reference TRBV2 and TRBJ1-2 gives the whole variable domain EPEVTQTPSHQVTQMGQEVILRCVPISNHLYFYWYRQILGQKVEFLVSFYNNEISEKSEIFDDQFSVERPDGSNFTLKIRSTKLEDSAMYFCASIDNNYGYTFGSGTRLTVV.

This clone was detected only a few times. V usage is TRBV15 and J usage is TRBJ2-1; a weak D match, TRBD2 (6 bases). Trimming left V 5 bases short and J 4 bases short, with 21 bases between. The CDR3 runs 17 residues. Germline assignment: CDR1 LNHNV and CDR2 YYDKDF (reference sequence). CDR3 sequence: CATSLGGGTSLYNEQFF. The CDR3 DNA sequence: TGTGCCACCAGCCTCGGAGGAGGGACTTCCTTGTACAATGAGCAGTTCTTC.

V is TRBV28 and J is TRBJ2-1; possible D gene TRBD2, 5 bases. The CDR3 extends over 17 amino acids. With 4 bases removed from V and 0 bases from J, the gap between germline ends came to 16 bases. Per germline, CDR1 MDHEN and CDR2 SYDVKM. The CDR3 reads CASSSPQDLSSYNEQFF. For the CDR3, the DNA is TGTGCCAGCAGTTCCCCCCAGGACTTAAGCTCCTACAATGAGCAGTTCTTC. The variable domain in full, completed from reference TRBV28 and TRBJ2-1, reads DVKVTQSSRYLVKRTGEKVFLECVQDMDHENMFWYRQDPGLGLRLIYFSYDVKMKEKGDIPEGYSVSREKKERFSLILESASTNQTSMYLCASSSPQDLSSYNEQFFGPGTRLTVL.

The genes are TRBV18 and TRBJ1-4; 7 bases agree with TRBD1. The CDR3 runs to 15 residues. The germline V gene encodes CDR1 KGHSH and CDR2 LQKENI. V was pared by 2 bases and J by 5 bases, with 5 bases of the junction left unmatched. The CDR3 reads CASSPSRQGNEKLFF. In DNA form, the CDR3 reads TGTGCCAGCTCACCATCCCGACAGGGAAATGAAAAACTGTTTTTT.

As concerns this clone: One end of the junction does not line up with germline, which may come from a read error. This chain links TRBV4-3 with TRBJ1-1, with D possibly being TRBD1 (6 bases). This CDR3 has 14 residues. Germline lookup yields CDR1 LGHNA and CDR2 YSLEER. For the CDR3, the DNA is TGCGCCAGCAGCCACAAGGCTTGGGGGCCTGACGCTTTCTTT. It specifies CASSHKAWGPDAFF.

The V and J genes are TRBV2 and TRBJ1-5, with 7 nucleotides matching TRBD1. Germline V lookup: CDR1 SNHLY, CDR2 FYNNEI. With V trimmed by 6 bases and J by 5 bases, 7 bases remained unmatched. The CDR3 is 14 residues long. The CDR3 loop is CASRKDRPDQPQHF. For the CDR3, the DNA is TGTGCCAGCAGAAAGGACAGGCCCGATCAGCCCCAGCATTTT.

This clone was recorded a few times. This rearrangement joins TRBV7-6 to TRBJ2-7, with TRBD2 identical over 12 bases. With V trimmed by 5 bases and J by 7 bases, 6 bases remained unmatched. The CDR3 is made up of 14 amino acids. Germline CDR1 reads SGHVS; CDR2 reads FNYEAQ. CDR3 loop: CASSPGLAGREQYF. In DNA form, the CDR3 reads TGTGCCAGCAGCCCAGGACTAGCGGGACGAGAGCAGTACTTC.

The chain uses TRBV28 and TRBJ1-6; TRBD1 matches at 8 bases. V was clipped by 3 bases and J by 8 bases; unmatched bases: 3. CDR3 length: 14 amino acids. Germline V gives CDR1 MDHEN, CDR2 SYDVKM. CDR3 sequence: CASSFDRGDSPLHF. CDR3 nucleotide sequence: TGTGCCAGCAGTTTCGACAGGGGAGATTCACCCCTCCACTTT.

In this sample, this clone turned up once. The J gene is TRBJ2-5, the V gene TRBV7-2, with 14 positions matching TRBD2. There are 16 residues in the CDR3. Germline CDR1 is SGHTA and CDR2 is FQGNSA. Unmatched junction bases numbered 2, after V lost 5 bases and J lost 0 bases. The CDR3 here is CASSRTSGGYQETQYF. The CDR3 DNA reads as TGTGCCAGCAGCCGGACTAGCGGGGGGTACCAAGAGACCCAGTACTTC.

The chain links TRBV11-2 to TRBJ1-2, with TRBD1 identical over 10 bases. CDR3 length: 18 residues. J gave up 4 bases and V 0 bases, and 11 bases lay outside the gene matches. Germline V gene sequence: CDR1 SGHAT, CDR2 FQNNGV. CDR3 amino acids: CASSLEGPGTGVTYGYTF. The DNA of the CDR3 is TGTGCCAGCAGCTTAGAGGGCCCCGGGACAGGGGTTACCTATGGCTACACCTTC.

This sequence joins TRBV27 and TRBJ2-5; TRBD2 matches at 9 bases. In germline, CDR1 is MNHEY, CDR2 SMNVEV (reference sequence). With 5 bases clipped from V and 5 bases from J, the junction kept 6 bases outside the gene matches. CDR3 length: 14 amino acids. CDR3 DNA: TGTGCCAGCAGTACGCGACTAGCGGTGGAGACCCAGTACTTC. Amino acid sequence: CASSTRLAVETQYF.

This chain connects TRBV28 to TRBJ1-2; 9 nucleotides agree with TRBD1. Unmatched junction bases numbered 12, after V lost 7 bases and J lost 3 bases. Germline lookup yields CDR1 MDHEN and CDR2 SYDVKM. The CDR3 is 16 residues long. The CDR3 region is CASITGGESGYYGYTF. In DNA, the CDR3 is TGTGCCAGCATCACAGGGGGCGAATCAGGCTACTATGGCTACACCTTC.